This paragraph reports one TCR beta chain. The sample carries other DNA sequences with the same CDR3. The data originate from a study of cytomegalovirus exposure and HLA in healthy donors. Germline V gene data show CDR1 as SGHVS and CDR2 as FQNEAQ. V shed 5 bases, J shed 5 bases, and the junction held 7 bases outside the gene matches. The CDR3 sequence is 15 residues long. Amplification used 60 Vbeta primers and 13 Jbeta primers. Measured with immunoSEQ multiplex PCR; TCRdb has only the in-frame clones, and not every one. The sample has approximately 140,000 clones, around 78% seen once. The clonotype was recovered from a male donor in good health and CMV-seronegative. This rearrangement joins TRBV7-8 to TRBJ2-5; 11 bases line up with TRBD2. The sequenced sample consisted of PBMCs. In DNA, the CDR3 is TGTGCCAGCAGCCTATCTAGCGGGGGGTTCGAGACCCAGTACTTC. This gives the protein CASSLSSGGFETQYF.